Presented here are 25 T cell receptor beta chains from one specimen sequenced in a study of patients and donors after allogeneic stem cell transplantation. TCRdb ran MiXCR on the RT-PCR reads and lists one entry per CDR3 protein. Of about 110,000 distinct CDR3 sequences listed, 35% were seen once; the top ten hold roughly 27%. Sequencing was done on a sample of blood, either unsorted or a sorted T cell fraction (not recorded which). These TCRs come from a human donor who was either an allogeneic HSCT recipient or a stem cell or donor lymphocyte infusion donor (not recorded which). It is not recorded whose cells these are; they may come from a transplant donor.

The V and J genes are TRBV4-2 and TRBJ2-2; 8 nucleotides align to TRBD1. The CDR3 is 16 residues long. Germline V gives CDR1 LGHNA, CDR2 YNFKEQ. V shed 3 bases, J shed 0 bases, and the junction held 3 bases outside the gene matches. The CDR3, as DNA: TGTGCCAGCAGCCAGGCAGGGGGCTCGAACACCGGGGAGCTGTTTTTT. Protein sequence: CASSQAGGSNTGELFF.

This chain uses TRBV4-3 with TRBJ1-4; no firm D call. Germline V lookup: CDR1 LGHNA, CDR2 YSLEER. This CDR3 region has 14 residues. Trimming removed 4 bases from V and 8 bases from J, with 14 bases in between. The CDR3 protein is CASSLTSKVEKLFF. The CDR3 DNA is TGCGCCAGCAGCCTGACCTCAAAAGTGGAAAAACTGTTTTTT.

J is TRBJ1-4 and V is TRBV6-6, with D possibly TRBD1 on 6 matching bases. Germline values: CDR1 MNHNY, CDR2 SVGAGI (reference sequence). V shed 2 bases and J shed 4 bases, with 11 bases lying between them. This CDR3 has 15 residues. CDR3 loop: CASSYQGQINEKLFF. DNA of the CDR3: TGTGCCAGCAGTTACCAGGGGCAGATTAATGAAAAACTGTTTTTT.

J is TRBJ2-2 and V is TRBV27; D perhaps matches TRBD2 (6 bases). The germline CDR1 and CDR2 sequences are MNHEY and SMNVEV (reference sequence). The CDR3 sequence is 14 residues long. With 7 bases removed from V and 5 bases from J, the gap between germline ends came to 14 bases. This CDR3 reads CASTGGAGTGELFF. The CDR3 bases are TGTGCCAGCACCGGAGGGGCCGGTACCGGGGAGCTGTTTTTT.

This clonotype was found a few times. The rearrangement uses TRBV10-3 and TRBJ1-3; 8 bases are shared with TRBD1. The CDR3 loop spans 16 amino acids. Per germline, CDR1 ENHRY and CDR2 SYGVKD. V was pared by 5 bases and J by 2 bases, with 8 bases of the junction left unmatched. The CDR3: CAISKVETGAGNTIYF. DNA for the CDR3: TGTGCCATCAGTAAGGTGGAGACAGGGGCTGGAAACACCATATATTTT.

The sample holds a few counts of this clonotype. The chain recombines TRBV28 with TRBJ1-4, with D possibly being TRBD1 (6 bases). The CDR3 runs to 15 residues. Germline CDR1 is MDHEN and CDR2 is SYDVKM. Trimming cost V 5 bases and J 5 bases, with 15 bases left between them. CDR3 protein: CASSPRTAVNEKLFF. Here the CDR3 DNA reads TGTGCCAGCAGTCCCAGGACAGCGGTAAATGAAAAACTGTTTTTT.

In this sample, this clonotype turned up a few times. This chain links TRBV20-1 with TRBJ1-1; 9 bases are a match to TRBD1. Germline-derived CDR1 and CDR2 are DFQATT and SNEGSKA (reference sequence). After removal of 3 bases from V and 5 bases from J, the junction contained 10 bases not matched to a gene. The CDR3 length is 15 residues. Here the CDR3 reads CSARGQQGARTEAFF. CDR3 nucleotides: TGCAGTGCTAGGGGACAACAGGGGGCAAGGACTGAAGCTTTCTTT.

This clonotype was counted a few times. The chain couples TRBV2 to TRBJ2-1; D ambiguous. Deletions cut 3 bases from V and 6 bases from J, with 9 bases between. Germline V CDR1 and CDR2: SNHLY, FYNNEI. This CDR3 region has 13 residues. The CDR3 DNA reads TGTGCCAGCAGTGATTTAGTGGGCAATGAGCAGTTCTTC. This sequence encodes CASSDLVGNEQFF.

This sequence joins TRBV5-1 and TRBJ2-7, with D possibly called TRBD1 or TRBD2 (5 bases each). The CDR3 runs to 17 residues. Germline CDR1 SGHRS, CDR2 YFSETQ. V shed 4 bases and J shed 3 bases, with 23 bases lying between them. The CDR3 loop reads CASSPGTPKALDYEQYF. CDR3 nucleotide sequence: TGCGCCAGCAGCCCTGGGACCCCTAAAGCTTTAGACTACGAGCAGTACTTC.

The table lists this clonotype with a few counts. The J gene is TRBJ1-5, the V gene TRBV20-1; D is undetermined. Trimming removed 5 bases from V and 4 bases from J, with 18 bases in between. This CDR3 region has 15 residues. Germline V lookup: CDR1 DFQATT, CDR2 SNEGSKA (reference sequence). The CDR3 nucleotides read TGCAGTGCTGATGGGCGGCGGATACTGAATCAGCCCCAGCATTTT. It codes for CSADGRRILNQPQHF.

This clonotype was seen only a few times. The CDR3 loop reads CASSLASGSWDTQYF. The CDR3 nucleotides are TGTGCCAGCAGCTTGGCTAGCGGGAGCTGGGATACGCAGTATTTT. J is TRBJ2-3 and V is TRBV7-2, with TRBD2 matching over 10 bases. V lost 3 bases and J lost 6; bases outside the gene matches: 6. Germline loops: CDR1 SGHTA, CDR2 FQGNSA. The CDR3 runs 15 residues.

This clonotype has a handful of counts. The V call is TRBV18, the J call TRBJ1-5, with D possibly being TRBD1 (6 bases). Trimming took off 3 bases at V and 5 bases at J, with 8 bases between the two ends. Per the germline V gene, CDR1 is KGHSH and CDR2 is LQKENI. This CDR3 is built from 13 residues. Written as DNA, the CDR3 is TGTGCCAGCTCACCGCAGGGGTATCAGCCCCAGCATTTT. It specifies CASSPQGYQPQHF.

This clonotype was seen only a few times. The CDR3: CASSLGRTAPYGYTF. In nucleotides, the CDR3 is TGTGCCAGCAGTTTAGGTCGGACAGCTCCCTATGGCTACACCTTC. The V and J genes are TRBV12-3 or TRBV12-4 and TRBJ1-2; D may be TRBD1 (6 bases). V was trimmed by 1 base and J by 4 bases, leaving 13 bases between them. CDR3 length equals 15 residues.

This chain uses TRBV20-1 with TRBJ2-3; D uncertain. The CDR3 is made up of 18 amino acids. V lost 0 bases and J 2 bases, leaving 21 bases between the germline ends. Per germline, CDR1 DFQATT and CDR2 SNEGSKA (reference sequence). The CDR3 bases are TGCAGTGCTAGAGATTTGAGGCTCTCAACCTCATTCACAGATACGCAGTATTTT. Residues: CSARDLRLSTSFTDTQYF.

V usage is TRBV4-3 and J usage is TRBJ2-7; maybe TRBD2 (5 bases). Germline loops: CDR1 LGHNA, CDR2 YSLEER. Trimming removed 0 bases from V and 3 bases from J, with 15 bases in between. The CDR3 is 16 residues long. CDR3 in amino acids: CASSQDSERKIYEQYF. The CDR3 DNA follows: TGCGCCAGCAGCCAAGACTCCGAGCGGAAGATCTACGAGCAGTACTTC.

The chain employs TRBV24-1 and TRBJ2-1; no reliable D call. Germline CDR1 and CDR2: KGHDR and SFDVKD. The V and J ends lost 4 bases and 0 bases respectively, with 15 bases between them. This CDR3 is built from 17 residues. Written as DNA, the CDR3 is TGTGCCACCAGTGACCGCCTCGACACGAGCTCCTACAATGAGCAGTTCTTC. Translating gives CATSDRLDTSSYNEQFF.

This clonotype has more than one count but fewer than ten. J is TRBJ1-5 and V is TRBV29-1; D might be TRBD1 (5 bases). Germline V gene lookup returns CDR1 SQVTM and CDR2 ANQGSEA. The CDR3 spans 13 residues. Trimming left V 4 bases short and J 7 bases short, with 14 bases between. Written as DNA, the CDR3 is TGCAGCGTTGGGCAGGGTTACGACCAGCCCCAGCATTTT. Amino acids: CSVGQGYDQPQHF.

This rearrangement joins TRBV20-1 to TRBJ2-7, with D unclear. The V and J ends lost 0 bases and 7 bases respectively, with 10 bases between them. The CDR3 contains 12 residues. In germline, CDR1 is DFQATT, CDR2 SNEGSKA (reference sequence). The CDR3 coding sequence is TGCAGTGCTAGAGATGCCACGGGTGAGCAGTACTTC. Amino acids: CSARDATGEQYF.

The CDR3 DNA reads as TGCGCCAGCAGCGCCAAAGATCGGCGCAGCACTGAAGCTTTCTTT. This codes for CASSAKDRRSTEAFF. The chain joins TRBV4-3 to TRBJ1-1; no definite D call. V was cut by 5 bases and J by 4 bases, with 17 bases left in between. The CDR3 has 15 amino acids. From germline, CDR1 is LGHNA and CDR2 YSLEER.

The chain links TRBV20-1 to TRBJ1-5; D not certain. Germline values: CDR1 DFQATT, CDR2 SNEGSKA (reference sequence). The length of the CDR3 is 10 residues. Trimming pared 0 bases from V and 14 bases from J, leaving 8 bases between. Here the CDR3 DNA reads TGCAGTGCTAGAGAAAATCAGGAGCATTTT. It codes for CSARENQEHF.

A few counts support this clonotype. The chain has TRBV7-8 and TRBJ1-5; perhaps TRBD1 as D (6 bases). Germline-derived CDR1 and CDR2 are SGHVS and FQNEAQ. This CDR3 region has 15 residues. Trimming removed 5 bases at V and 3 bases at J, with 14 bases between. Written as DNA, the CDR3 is TGTGCCAGCAGCCCCTGGAGGGGGTCCAATCAGCCCCAGCATTTT. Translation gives CASSPWRGSNQPQHF.

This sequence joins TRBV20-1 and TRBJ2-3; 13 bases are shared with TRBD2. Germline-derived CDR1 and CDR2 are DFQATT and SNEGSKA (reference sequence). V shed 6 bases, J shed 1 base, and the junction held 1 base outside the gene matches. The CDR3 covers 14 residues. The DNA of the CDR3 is TGCAGTGCCGGGACTAGCGGGGGCACAGATACGCAGTATTTT. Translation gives CSAGTSGGTDTQYF.

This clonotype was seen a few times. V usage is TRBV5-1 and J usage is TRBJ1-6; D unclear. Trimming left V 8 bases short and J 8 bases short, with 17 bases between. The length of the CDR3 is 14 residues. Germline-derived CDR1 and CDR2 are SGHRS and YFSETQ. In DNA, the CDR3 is TGCGCCAGGGCGGACCAAAACTGGGATTCACCCCTCCACTTT. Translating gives CARADQNWDSPLHF.

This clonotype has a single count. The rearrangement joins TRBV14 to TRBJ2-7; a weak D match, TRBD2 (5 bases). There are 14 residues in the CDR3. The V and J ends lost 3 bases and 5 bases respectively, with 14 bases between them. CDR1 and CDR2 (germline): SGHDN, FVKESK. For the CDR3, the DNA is TGTGCCAGCAGCCACGTGAGGGTTGTCCACGAGCAGTACTTC. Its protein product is CASSHVRVVHEQYF.

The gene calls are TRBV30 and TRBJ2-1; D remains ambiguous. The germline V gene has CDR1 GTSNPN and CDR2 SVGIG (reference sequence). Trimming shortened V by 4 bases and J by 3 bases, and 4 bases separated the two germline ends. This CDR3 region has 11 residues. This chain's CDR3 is CAWNGYNEQFF. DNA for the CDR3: TGTGCCTGGAACGGCTACAATGAGCAGTTCTTC.